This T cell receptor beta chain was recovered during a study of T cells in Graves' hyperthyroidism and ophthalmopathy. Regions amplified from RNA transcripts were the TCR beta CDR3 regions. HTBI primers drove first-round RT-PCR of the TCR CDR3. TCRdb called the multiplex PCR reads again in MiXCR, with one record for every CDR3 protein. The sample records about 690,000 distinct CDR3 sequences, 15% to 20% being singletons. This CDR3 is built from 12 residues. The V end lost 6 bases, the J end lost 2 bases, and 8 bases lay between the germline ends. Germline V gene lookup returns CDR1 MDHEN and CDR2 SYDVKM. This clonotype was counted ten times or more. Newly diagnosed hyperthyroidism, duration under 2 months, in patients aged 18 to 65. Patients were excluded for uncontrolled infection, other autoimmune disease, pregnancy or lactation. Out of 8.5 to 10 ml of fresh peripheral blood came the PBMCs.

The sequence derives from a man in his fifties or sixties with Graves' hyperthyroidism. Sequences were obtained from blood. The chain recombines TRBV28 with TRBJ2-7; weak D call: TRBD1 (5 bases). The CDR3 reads CASRGDTYEQYF. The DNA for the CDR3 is TGTGCCAGCAGAGGGGATACCTACGAGCAGTACTTC.